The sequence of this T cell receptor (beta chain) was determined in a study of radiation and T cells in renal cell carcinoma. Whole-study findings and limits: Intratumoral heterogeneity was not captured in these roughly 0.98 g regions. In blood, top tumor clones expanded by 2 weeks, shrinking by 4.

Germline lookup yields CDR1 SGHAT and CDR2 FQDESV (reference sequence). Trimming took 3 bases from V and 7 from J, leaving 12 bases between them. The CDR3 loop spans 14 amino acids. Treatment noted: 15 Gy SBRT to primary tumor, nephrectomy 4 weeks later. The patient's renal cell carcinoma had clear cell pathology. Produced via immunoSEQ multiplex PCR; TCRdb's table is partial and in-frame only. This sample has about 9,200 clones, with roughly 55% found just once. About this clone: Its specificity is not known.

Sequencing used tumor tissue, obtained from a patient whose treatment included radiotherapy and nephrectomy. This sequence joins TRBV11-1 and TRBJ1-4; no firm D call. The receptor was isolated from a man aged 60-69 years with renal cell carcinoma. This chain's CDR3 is CASSLMENSEKLFF. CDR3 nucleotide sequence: TGTGCCAGCAGCTTGATGGAGAACAGTGAAAAACTGTTTTTT.